This is a list of T cell receptor beta chains from one sample in a study of Ad26.COV2.S vaccination and SARS-CoV-2 variants. The protocol was immunoSEQ multiplex PCR, while the TCRdb copy is restricted to in-frame clones and leaves out a portion. Of some 390,000 clones in the sample, about 88% are singletons; the top ten hold under 3.5%. Source: peripheral blood, taken in a trial of Ad26.COV2.S vaccine versus placebo. These receptor sequences come from a person aged 18-65 years who received the Ad26.COV2.S COVID-19 vaccine or a placebo. Each CDR3 is given with its conserved first and last residue. The D gene is left open where the match is weak. The listing skips clone size in some rows; elsewhere it reads once, few, many or a size class.

v_gene: TRBV2; j_gene: TRBJ2-7; d_gene: NA; abundance: NA; len: 16; CDR3aa: CASSDGSRYSTGEQYF; CDR3nt: TGTGCCAGCAGTGATGGTTCTAGATATTCAACTGGCGAGCAGTACTTC
v_gene: TRBV5-6; j_gene: TRBJ1-2; d_gene: NA; abundance: NA; len: 13; CDR3aa: CASSLSGNYGYTF; CDR3nt: TGTGCCAGCAGCTTGTCAGGAAATTATGGCTACACCTTC
v_gene: TRBV5-4; j_gene: TRBJ1-6; d_gene: NA; abundance: NA; len: 12; CDR3aa: CASSLNGSPLHF; CDR3nt: TGTGCCAGCAGCTTGAATGGTTCACCCCTCCACTTT
v_gene: TRBV12-3/TRBV12-4; j_gene: TRBJ1-2; d_gene: NA; abundance: NA; len: 13; CDR3aa: CASSLASGNGYTF; CDR3nt: TGTGCCAGCAGTTTAGCGTCCGGCAATGGCTACACCTTC
v_gene: TRBV4-1; j_gene: TRBJ2-1; d_gene: NA; abundance: NA; len: 16; CDR3aa: CASSQFYREAYNEQFF; CDR3nt: TGCGCCAGCAGCCAGTTTTACAGGGAGGCCTACAATGAGCAGTTCTTC
v_gene: TRBV11-2; j_gene: TRBJ2-2; d_gene: NA; abundance: NA; len: 16; CDR3aa: CASSNKGWGSTGELFF; CDR3nt: TGTGCCAGCAGCAACAAGGGATGGGGGAGCACCGGGGAGCTGTTTTTT
v_gene: TRBV12-3/TRBV12-4; j_gene: TRBJ2-1; d_gene: NA; abundance: NA; len: 12; CDR3aa: CASSFYRNEQFF; CDR3nt: TGTGCCAGCAGTTTCTATCGGAATGAGCAGTTCTTC
v_gene: TRBV12-3/TRBV12-4; j_gene: TRBJ1-1; d_gene: TRBD1; abundance: NA; len: 13; CDR3aa: CASSGDRDTEAFF; CDR3nt: TGTGCCAGCAGCGGGGACAGGGACACTGAAGCTTTCTTT
v_gene: TRBV4-3; j_gene: TRBJ2-2; d_gene: TRBD2; abundance: NA; len: 17; CDR3aa: CASSRTPGGANTGELFF; CDR3nt: TGCGCCAGCAGCCGGACCCCGGGGGGGGCGAACACCGGGGAGCTGTTTTTT
v_gene: TRBV2; j_gene: TRBJ1-3; d_gene: NA; abundance: few; len: 16; CDR3aa: CASTISGGAYGNTIYF; CDR3nt: TGTGCCAGCACCATCTCCGGGGGAGCGTACGGAAACACCATATATTTT
v_gene: TRBV7-9; j_gene: TRBJ1-2; d_gene: NA; abundance: few; len: 14; CDR3aa: CASSLVEFNYGYTF; CDR3nt: TGTGCCAGCAGCTTAGTAGAGTTTAACTATGGCTACACCTTC
v_gene: TRBV3-1/TRBV3-2; j_gene: TRBJ1-5; d_gene: NA; abundance: NA; len: 13; CDR3aa: CASSQDEGGPQHF; CDR3nt: TGTGCCAGCAGCCAAGATGAGGGTGGGCCCCAGCATTTT
v_gene: TRBV5-1; j_gene: TRBJ1-2; d_gene: TRBD1; abundance: NA; len: 14; CDR3aa: CASSLGGQGYGYTF; CDR3nt: TGCGCCAGCAGCTTGGGGGGACAGGGCTATGGCTACACCTTC
v_gene: TRBV7-9; j_gene: TRBJ1-3; d_gene: NA; abundance: NA; len: 15; CDR3aa: CASSLQRLSGNTIYF; CDR3nt: TGTGCCAGCAGCTTACAGCGGCTCTCTGGAAACACCATATATTTT
v_gene: TRBV5-5; j_gene: TRBJ1-2; d_gene: TRBD1; abundance: NA; len: 15; CDR3aa: CASSLGLTGTYGYTF; CDR3nt: TGTGCCAGCAGCTTGGGGCTGACAGGGACCTATGGCTACACCTTC
v_gene: TRBV6-5; j_gene: TRBJ2-7; d_gene: TRBD1; abundance: NA; len: 14; CDR3aa: CAIIRTGLNYEQYF; CDR3nt: TGTGCCATCATCAGGACAGGCCTAAACTACGAGCAGTACTTC
v_gene: TRBV27; j_gene: TRBJ1-6; d_gene: TRBD1; abundance: NA; len: 15; CDR3aa: CASATGTDYNSPLHF; CDR3nt: TGTGCCAGCGCTACCGGGACAGACTATAATTCACCCCTCCACTTT
v_gene: TRBV10-3; j_gene: TRBJ1-1; d_gene: NA; abundance: NA; len: 13; CDR3aa: CAIREGRNTEAFF; CDR3nt: TGTGCCATCAGGGAGGGAAGGAACACTGAAGCTTTCTTT
v_gene: TRBV6-4; j_gene: TRBJ2-2; d_gene: NA; abundance: once; len: 14; CDR3aa: CASSDSPMTGELFF; CDR3nt: TGTGCCAGCAGTGACAGTCCTATGACCGGGGAGCTGTTTTTT
v_gene: TRBV5-4; j_gene: TRBJ1-2; d_gene: NA; abundance: NA; len: 12; CDR3aa: CASSLDSRGYTF; CDR3nt: TGTGCCAGCAGCTTGGACTCTCGGGGCTACACCTTC
v_gene: TRBV27; j_gene: TRBJ2-2; d_gene: NA; abundance: NA; len: 14; CDR3aa: CASRAQGSTGELFF; CDR3nt: TGTGCCAGCAGGGCCCAGGGGAGCACCGGGGAGCTGTTTTTT
v_gene: TRBV4-3; j_gene: TRBJ1-4; d_gene: NA; abundance: NA; len: 14; CDR3aa: CASSLQTTNEKLFF; CDR3nt: TGCGCCAGCAGTCTACAGACAACTAATGAAAAACTGTTTTTT
v_gene: TRBV27; j_gene: TRBJ1-1; d_gene: NA; abundance: NA; len: 16; CDR3aa: CASSLSGQGPNTEAFF; CDR3nt: TGTGCCAGCAGTTTATCAGGGCAGGGGCCGAACACTGAAGCTTTCTTT
v_gene: TRBV5-1; j_gene: TRBJ2-5; d_gene: NA; abundance: NA; len: 14; CDR3aa: CASSITGNQETQYF; CDR3nt: TGCGCCAGCAGCATAACAGGGAACCAAGAGACCCAGTACTTC
v_gene: TRBV7-6; j_gene: TRBJ1-1; d_gene: NA; abundance: NA; len: 16; CDR3aa: CASTERASTRNTEAFF; CDR3nt: TGTGCCAGCACCGAACGGGCCTCAACACGTAACACTGAAGCTTTCTTT
v_gene: TRBV4-1; j_gene: TRBJ1-2; d_gene: NA; abundance: NA; len: 15; CDR3aa: CASSQPQQGTYGYTF; CDR3nt: TGCGCCAGCAGCCAACCTCAACAGGGCACCTATGGCTACACCTTC
v_gene: TRBV5-4; j_gene: TRBJ2-2; d_gene: NA; abundance: NA; len: 15; CDR3aa: CASSTSWGDTGELFF; CDR3nt: TGTGCCAGCAGTACCTCGTGGGGGGACACCGGGGAGCTGTTTTTT
v_gene: TRBV6-5; j_gene: TRBJ2-2; d_gene: TRBD1; abundance: NA; len: 16; CDR3aa: CASSYIDRGLAGELFF; CDR3nt: TGTGCCAGCAGTTACATTGACAGGGGGCTCGCCGGGGAGCTGTTTTTT
v_gene: TRBV7-9; j_gene: TRBJ1-5; d_gene: TRBD1; abundance: NA; len: 19; CDR3aa: CASSLAGRGPEYSNQPQHF; CDR3nt: TGTGCCAGCAGCTTAGCTGGCAGGGGGCCGGAGTATAGCAATCAGCCCCAGCATTTT
v_gene: TRBV3-1/TRBV3-2; j_gene: TRBJ2-3; d_gene: NA; abundance: NA; len: 12; CDR3aa: CASLRTGDTQYF; CDR3nt: TGTGCCAGCCTAAGGACCGGAGATACGCAGTATTTT
v_gene: TRBV6-6; j_gene: TRBJ1-1; d_gene: NA; abundance: few; len: 14; CDR3aa: CASSLINRGVEAFF; CDR3nt: TGTGCCAGCAGTTTAATTAACAGAGGGGTTGAAGCTTTCTTT
v_gene: TRBV7-9; j_gene: TRBJ2-7; d_gene: NA; abundance: NA; len: 13; CDR3aa: CASSSSDSYEQYF; CDR3nt: TGTGCCAGCAGCTCGAGTGACAGTTACGAGCAGTACTTC
v_gene: TRBV30; j_gene: TRBJ2-7; d_gene: NA; abundance: NA; len: 13; CDR3aa: CAWSTGSSYEQYF; CDR3nt: TGTGCCTGGTCTACAGGGAGCTCCTACGAGCAGTACTTC
v_gene: TRBV4-1; j_gene: TRBJ2-3; d_gene: NA; abundance: NA; len: 12; CDR3aa: CASSPHPGTQYF; CDR3nt: TGCGCCAGCAGCCCCCATCCGGGTACGCAGTATTTT
v_gene: TRBV24-1; j_gene: TRBJ2-3; d_gene: NA; abundance: NA; len: 16; CDR3aa: CATSDAEGWGMDTQYF; CDR3nt: TGTGCCACCAGTGATGCGGAGGGGTGGGGCATGGATACGCAGTATTTT
v_gene: TRBV6-5; j_gene: TRBJ2-5; d_gene: NA; abundance: NA; len: 16; CDR3aa: CASSYSSRLKQETQYF; CDR3nt: TGTGCCAGCAGTTACTCATCTAGGCTGAAGCAAGAGACCCAGTACTTC
v_gene: TRBV10-3; j_gene: TRBJ2-6; d_gene: NA; abundance: NA; len: 12; CDR3aa: CAITAGANVLTF; CDR3nt: TGTGCCATCACGGCCGGGGCCAACGTCCTGACTTTC